The 3 T cell receptor beta chains below come from one sample, sequenced in a study of cytomegalovirus exposure and HLA in healthy donors. PCR involved 60 Vbeta and 13 Jbeta primers. The data were produced by immunoSEQ multiplex PCR, yet TCRdb's version contains in-frame clones alone and is incomplete. The sample lists 150,000 to 200,000 clones; 70% to 90% were seen once. The sequencing sample was made of PBMCs. These receptors were collected from a woman younger than 45 in good health and CMV-seronegative.

This clone was counted once. The genes are TRBV11-2 and TRBJ2-4, with 7 bases matching TRBD2. CDR3 length: 18 residues. Germline CDR1 reads SGHAT; CDR2 reads FQNNGV. V gave up 4 bases and J gave up 0 bases; unmatched junction bases: 12. DNA for the CDR3: TGTGCCAGCAGCTCCCTGCCCAGCGGGAACGTAGCCAAAAACATTCAGTACTTC. This translates into CASSSLPSGNVAKNIQYF.

The chain joins TRBV28 to TRBJ2-7, with 7 bases lining up with TRBD2. V dropped 5 bases and J dropped 3; count of bases not matched to a gene: 16. CDR1 MDHEN and CDR2 SYDVKM come from the germline V gene. There are 17 residues in the CDR3. The DNA of the CDR3 is TGTGCCAGCAGTCAGATGGGGACTACCTTTTCTCTCTACGAGCAGTACTTC. Residues: CASSQMGTTFSLYEQYF.

This chain uses TRBV7-8 with TRBJ1-4; D remains ambiguous. The CDR3 extends over 15 amino acids. V gave up 2 bases and J gave up 0 bases, with 7 bases separating them. CDR1 is SGHVS and CDR2 is FQNEAQ in the germline V gene. The CDR3 is CASSLTYATNEKLFF. As DNA, the CDR3 is TGTGCCAGCAGCTTAACCTATGCAACTAATGAAAAACTGTTTTTT.